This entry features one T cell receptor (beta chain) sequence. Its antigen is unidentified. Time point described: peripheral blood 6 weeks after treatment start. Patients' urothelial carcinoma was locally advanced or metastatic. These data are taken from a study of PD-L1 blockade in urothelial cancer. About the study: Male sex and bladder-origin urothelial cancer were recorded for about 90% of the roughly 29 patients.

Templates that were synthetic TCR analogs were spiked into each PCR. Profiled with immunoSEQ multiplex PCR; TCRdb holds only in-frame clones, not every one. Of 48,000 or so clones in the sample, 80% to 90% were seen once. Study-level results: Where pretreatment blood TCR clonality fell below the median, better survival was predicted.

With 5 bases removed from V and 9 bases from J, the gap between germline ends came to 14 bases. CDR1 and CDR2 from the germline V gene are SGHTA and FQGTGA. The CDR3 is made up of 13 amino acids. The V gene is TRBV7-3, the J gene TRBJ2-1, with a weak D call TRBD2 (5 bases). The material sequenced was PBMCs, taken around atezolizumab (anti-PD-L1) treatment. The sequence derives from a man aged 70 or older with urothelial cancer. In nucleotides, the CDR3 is TGTGCCAGCAGCCGTCGGGAAGGCGGTGAGCAGTTCTTC. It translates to CASSRREGGEQFF.